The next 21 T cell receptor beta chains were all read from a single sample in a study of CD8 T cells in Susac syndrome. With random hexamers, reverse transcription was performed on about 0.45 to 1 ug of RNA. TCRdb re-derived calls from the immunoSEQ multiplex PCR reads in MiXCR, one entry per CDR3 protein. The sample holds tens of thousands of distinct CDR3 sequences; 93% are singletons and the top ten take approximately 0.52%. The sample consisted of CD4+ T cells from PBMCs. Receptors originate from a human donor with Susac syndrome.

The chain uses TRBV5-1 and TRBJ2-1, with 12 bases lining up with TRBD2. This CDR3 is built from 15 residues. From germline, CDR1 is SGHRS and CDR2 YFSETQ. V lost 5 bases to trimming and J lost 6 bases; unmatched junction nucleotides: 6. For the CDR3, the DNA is TGCGCCAGCAGAGAACTAGCGGGGGGAACCAATGAGCAGTTCTTC. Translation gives CASRELAGGTNEQFF.

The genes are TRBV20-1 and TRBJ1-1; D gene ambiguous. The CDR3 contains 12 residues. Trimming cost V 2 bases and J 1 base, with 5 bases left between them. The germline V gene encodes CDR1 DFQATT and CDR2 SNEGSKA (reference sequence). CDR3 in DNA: TGCAGTGCTAGACGACAGAACACTGAAGCTTTCTTT. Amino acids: CSARRQNTEAFF.

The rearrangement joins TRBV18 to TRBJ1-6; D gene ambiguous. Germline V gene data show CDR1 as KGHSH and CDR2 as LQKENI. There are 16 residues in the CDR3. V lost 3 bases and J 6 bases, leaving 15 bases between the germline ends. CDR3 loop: CASSPESARINSPLHF. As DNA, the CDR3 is TGTGCCAGCTCACCGGAATCCGCAAGGATTAATTCACCCCTCCACTTT.

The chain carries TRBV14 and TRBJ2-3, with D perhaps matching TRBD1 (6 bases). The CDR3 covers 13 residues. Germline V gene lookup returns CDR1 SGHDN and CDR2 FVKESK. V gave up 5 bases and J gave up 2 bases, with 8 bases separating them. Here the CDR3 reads CASSWGLTDTQYF. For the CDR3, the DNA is TGTGCCAGCAGCTGGGGGCTCACAGATACGCAGTATTTT. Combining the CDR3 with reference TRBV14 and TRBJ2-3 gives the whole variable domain EAGVTQFPSHSVIEKGQTVTLRCDPISGHDNLYWYRRVMGKEIKFLLHFVKESKQDESGMPNNRFLAERTGGTYSTLKVQPAELEDSGVYFCASSWGLTDTQYFGPGTRLTVL.

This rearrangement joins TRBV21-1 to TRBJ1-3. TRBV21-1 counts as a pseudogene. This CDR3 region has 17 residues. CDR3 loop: CASSKVGPLGSGNTIYF. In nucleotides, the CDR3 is TGTGCCAGCAGCAAAGTGGGCCCCTTGGGCTCTGGAAACACCATATATTTT.

The CDR3 reads CASSQGSKNIQYF. The CDR3 DNA reads TGCGCCAGCAGCCAAGGTTCCAAAAACATTCAGTACTTC. The V and J genes are TRBV4-3 and TRBJ2-4; no firm D call. Trimming removed 1 base from V and 2 bases from J, with 3 bases in between. Germline CDR1 and CDR2: LGHNA and YSLEER. The CDR3 has 13 residues.

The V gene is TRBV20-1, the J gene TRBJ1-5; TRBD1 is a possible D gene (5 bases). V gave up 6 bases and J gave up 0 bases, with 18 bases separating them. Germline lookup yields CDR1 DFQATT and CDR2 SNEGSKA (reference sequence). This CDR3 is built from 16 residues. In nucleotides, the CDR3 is TGCAGTGCGTCGGGTGGGGGAGCATATAGCAATCAGCCCCAGCATTTT. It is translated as CSASGGGAYSNQPQHF.

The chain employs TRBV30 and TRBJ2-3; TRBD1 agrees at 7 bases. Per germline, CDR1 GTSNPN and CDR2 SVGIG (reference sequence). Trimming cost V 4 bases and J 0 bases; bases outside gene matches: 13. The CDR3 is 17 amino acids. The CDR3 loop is CAWIPRGLQGSTDTQYF. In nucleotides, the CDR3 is TGTGCCTGGATCCCGCGCGGGCTACAGGGGAGCACAGATACGCAGTATTTT. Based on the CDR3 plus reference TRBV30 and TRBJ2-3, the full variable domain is SQTIHQWPATLVQPVGSPLSLECTVEGTSNPNLYWYRQAAGRGLQLLFYSVGIGQISSEVPQNLSASRPQDRQFILSSKKLLLSDSGFYLCAWIPRGLQGSTDTQYFGPGTRLTVL.

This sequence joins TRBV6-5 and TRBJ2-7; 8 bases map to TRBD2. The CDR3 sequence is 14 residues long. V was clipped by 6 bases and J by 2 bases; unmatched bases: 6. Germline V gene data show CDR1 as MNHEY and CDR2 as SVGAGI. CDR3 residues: CASRPGLGPYEQYF. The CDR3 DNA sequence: TGTGCCAGCAGGCCGGGACTAGGGCCCTACGAGCAGTACTTC.

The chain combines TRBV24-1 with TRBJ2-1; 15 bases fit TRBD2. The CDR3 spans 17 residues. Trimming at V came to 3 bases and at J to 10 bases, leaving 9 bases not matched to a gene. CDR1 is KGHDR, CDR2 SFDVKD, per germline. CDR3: CATSDPGLAGGPREQFF. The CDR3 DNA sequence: TGTGCCACCAGTGATCCTGGACTAGCGGGAGGGCCCAGGGAGCAGTTCTTC.

The DNA of the CDR3 is TGTGCTAGTGGTTTGGGGACTAGCGGGCGCACAGATACGCAGTATTTT. It specifies CASGLGTSGRTDTQYF. V and J are TRBV12-5 and TRBJ2-3; 11 nucleotides line up with TRBD2. J lost 1 base, V lost 1 base, and 1 base had no gene match. The CDR3 sequence is 16 residues long. Germline V lookup: CDR1 LGHNT, CDR2 FRNRAP.

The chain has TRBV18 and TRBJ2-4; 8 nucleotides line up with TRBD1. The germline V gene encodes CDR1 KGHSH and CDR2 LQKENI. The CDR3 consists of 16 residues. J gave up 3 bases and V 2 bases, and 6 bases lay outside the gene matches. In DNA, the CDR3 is TGTGCCAGCTCACCAGCCGGGACAGGAGGCAAAAACATTCAGTACTTC. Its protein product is CASSPAGTGGKNIQYF. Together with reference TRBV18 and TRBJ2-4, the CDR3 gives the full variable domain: NAGVMQNPRHLVRRRGQEARLRCSPMKGHSHVYWYRQLPEEGLKFMVYLQKENIIDESGMPKERFSAEFPKEGPSILRIQQVVRGDSAAYFCASSPAGTGGKNIQYFGAGTRLSVL.

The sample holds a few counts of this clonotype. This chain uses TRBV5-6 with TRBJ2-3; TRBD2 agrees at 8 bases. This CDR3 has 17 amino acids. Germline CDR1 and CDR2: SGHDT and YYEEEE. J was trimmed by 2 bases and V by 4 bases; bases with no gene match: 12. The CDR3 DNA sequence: TGTGCCAGCAGCATAGAGGACGGGAGGGCCCTCACAGATACGCAGTATTTT. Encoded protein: CASSIEDGRALTDTQYF. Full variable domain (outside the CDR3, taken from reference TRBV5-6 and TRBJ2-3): DAGVTQSPTHLIKTRGQQVTLRCSPKSGHDTVSWYQQALGQGPQFIFQYYEEEERQRGNFPDRFSGHQFPNYSSELNVNALLLGDSALYLCASSIEDGRALTDTQYFGPGTRLTVL.

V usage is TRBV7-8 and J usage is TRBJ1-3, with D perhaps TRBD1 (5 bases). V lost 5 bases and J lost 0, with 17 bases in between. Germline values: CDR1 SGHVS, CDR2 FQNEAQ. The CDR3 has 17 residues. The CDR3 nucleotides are TGTGCCAGCAGCCGCCGGGACCGATCGCTCTCTGGAAACACCATATATTTT. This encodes CASSRRDRSLSGNTIYF.

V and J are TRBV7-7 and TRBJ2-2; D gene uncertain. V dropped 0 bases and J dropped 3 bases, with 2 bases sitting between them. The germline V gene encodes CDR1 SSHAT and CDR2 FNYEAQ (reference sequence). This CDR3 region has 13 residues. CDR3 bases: TGTGCCAGCAGCTTAGCCGACACCGGGGAGCTGTTTTTT. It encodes CASSLADTGELFF.

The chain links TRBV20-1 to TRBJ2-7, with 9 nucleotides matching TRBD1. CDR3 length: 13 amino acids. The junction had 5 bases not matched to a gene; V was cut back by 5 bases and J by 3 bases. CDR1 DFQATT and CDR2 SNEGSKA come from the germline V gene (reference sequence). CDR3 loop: CSAPRTGVYEQYF. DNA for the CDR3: TGCAGTGCTCCCAGGACAGGGGTCTACGAGCAGTACTTC.

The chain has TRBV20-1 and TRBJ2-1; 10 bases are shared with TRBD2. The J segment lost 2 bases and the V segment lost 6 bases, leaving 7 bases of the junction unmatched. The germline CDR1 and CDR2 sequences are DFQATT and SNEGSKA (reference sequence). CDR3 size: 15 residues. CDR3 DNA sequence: TGCAGTGCCGCTCCTAGCGGGAGCCCCTACAATGAGCAGTTCTTC. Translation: CSAAPSGSPYNEQFF.

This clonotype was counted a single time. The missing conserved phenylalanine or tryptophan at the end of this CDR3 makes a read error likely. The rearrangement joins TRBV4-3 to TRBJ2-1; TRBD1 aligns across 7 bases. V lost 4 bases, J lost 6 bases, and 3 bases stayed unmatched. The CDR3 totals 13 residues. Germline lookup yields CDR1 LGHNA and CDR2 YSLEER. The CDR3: CASSLRQGNEQFS. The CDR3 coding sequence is TGCGCCAGCAGCCTCAGACAGGGCAATGAGCAGTTCTCC.

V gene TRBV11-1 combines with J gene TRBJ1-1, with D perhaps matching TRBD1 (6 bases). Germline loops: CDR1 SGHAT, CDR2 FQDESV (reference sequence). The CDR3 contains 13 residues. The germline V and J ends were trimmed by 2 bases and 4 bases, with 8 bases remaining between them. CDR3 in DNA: TGTGCCAGCAGCTTAATACAGGGCACTGAAGCTTTCTTT. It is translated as CASSLIQGTEAFF.

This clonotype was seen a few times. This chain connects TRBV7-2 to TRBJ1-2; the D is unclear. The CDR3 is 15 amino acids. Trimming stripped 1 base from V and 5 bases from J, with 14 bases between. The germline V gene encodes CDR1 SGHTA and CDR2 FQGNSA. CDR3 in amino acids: CASSLEGVGPYGYTF. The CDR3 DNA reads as TGTGCCAGCAGCTTAGAGGGCGTAGGCCCTTATGGCTACACCTTC.

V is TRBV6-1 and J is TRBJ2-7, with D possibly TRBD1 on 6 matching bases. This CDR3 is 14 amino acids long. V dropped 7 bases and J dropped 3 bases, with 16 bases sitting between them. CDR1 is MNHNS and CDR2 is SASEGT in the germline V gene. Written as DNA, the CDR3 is TGTGCCAGCAACATCAACCGGGACAACTACGAGCAGTACTTC. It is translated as CASNINRDNYEQYF.